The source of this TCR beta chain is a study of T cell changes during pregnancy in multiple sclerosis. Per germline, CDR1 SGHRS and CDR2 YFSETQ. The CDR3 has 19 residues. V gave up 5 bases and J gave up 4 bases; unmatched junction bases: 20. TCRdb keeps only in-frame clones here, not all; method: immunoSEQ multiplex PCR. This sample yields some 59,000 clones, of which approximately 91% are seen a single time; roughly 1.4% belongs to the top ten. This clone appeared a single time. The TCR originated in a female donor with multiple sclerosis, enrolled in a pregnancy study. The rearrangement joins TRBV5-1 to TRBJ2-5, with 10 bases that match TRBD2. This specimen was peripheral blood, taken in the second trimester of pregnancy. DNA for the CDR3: TGCGCCAGCAGAGATCCCCGGACTGGAGCGGGGGGGCCTAGAGAGACCCAGTACTTC. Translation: CASRDPRTGAGGPRETQYF.